This TCR beta chain was obtained from a study of T cells and copy number aberrations in small-cell lung cancer (dated by TCRdb to the early 2020s). Describing the broader study: Whole-exome sequencing of the same tumor regions was paired with TCR repertoire sequencing so that T cell metrics could be related to mutations and copy number aberrations. Tumor TCR data existed for approximately 18 patients, while around 13 patients had TCR data covering both tumor and normal tissue.

Broad study findings and their caveats: All specimens consisted of formalin-fixed paraffin-embedded tissue, which is known to introduce sequencing artifacts. Tumors had lower T-cell density, richness and clonality than adjacent lung tissue, though the difference in density was not significant. Because surgical resection is uncommon in small-cell lung cancer, the study was limited by a small sample size, and the findings need validation.

The donors were limited-stage small-cell lung cancer patients who had surgical resection in Hangzhou, China, between the late 2000s and the early 2020s. All donors were treated with upfront surgery without preoperative chemotherapy or radiotherapy, and immunotherapy was not given to any donor before or after surgery. Each of the roughly 20 patients in the sequenced cohort was a smoker or a heavy second-hand smoker. Adjacent normal lung was collected at least 2 cm from the tumor margin and was morphologically confirmed by two pathologists to be free of malignant cells. Multi-region TCR-beta sequencing of resected limited-stage small-cell lung cancers and of tumor-adjacent lung tissue was performed to characterize T cell repertoire heterogeneity. The AllPrep DNA/RNA FFPE Kit (Qiagen) was used to extract genomic DNA from FFPE tissue. Cut back by 0 bases and 2 bases, the V and J ends lie 2 bases apart. The cysteine opens and the valine closes a CDR3 of 12 amino acids. The read is trimmed to its CDR3 DNA, 36 bases read in frame from base 1. As encoded in the germline V gene, CDR1 is SNHLY while CDR2 is FYNNEI.

Using multiplexed V- and J-gene primers, the immunoSEQ hsTCRB Kit amplified TCR-beta CDR3 regions from genomic DNA. Unique DNA barcodes were added in a second PCR, and the samples were pooled together with a negative control and a positive control. The pooled TCR-beta libraries were sequenced using a 150-cycle paired-end protocol on an Illumina MiSeq. Processing in the source paper ran as follows. Adaptive Biotechnologies processed the raw sequencing data into a report containing normalized, annotated TCR-beta repertoires. T-cell density was computed as TCR-beta templates normalized to usable DNA, which was estimated by amplifying housekeeping genes. Richness was defined as the count of unique rearrangements, and clonality was defined as 1 minus Pielou's evenness. TCRdb mirrors the immuneACCESS table, restricted to in-frame sequences. Some clones are absent from its copies; in checked studies, under half trace to an unresolved V gene, and the reason for the others is unknown. Clonal size and the V and J genes are those of that table, whereas D and trimming came from the DNA. Present in this sample are about 2,600 clones, under 90% of which were seen just once. The biggest ten clones account for over 9.5% of the sample.

As concerns this clone: The antigen this receptor binds is unknown. There are no base qualities to consult, and no much larger clone falls within one base.

The sample consisted of normal tissue next to the tumor. The V gene is TRBV2 and the J gene is TRBJ2-7; the D gene cannot be resolved reliably. The clonotype comes from a man aged 65 to 85 with small cell lung cancer. The sequenced DNA: TGTGCCAGCAGTGAAGCCACCTACGAGCAGTACGTC. The encoded protein is CASSEATYEQYV.